This T cell receptor (beta chain) was found in a study of shared clonotypes between healthy human individuals. Study summary: For every donor, three CD4 naive, three CD4 memory, two CD8 naive and one CD8 memory plates were used. Points from the study as a whole: A handful of donors shared approximately 5% of their naive CD4 clonotypes.

Concerning this clone: Antigen specificity is unknown.

Sequencing was at deep level. Over several immunoSEQ plates, each subset's genomic DNA was distributed in even portions. Clones were read by immunoSEQ multiplex PCR, and TCRdb kept only the in-frame ones, dropping some. The sample lists about 1 million clones, around 74% occurring once. Germline values: CDR1 MNHEY, CDR2 SVGAGI. The CDR3 has 15 amino acids. Trimming took 4 bases from V and 0 from J, leaving 13 bases between them. This receptor was identified in a man between 18 and 35 years old in good health. V and J are TRBV6-5 and TRBJ2-7; D call uncertain. Sequenced sample: memory CD4+ T cells sorted from blood. As for subset: CD45RA-negative fraction. CDR3 amino acids: CASSSPASTSYEQYF. In DNA, the CDR3 is TGTGCCAGCAGTTCTCCCGCCAGCACCTCCTACGAGCAGTACTTC.